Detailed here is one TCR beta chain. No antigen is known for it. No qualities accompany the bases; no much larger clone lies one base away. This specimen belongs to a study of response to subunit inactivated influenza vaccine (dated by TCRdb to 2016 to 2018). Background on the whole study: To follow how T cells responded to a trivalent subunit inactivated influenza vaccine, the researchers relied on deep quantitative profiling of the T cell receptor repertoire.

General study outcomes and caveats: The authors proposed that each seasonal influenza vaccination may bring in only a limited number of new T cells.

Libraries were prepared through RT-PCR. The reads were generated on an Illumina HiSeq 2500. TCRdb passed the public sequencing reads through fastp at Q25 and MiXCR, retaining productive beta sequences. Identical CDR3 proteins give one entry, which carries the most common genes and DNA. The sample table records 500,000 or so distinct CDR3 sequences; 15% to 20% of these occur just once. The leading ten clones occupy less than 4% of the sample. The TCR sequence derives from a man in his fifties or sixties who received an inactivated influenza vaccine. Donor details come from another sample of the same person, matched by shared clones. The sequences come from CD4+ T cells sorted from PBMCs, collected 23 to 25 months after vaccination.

CDR3 reads: CASTSEGSYEQYF. The DNA is as follows: TGTGCCAGCACCTCGGAGGGGTCTTACGAGCAGTACTTC. In this chain, TRBV28 is recombined with TRBJ2-7; D gene: possibly TRBD2, on 6 matching bases. The germline V gene gives CDR1 as MDHEN and CDR2 as SYDVKM. Trimming at the junction amounts to 7 bases on V and 4 bases on J, and the germline ends lie 14 bases apart. Counted from cysteine to phenylalanine, this CDR3 has 13 amino acids. CDR3 DNA is the only sequence kept; it has 39 bases, read in frame from the first base.